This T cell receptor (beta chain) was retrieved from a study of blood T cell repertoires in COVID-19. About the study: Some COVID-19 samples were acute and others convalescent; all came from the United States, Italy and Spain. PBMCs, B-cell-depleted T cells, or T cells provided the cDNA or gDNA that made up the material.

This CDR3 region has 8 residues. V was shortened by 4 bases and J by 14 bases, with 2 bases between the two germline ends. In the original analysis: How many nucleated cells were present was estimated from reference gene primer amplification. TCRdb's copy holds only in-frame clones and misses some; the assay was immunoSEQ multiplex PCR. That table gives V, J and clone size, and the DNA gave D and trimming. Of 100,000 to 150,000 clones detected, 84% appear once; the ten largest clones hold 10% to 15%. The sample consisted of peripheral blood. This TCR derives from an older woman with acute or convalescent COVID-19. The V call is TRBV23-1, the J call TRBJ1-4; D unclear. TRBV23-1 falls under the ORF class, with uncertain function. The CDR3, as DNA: TGCGCCAGCAGTCCGCTGTTTTTT. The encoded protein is CASSPLFF.